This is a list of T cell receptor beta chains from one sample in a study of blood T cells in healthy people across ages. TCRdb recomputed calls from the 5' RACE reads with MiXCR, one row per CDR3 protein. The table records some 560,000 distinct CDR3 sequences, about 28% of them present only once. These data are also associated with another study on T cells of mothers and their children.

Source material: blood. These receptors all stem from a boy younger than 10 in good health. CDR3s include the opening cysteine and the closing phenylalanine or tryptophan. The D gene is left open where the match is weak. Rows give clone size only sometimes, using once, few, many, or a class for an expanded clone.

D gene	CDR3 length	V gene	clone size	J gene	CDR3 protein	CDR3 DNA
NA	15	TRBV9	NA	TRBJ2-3	CASSPEAFSTDTQYF	TGTGCCAGCAGCCCAGAGGCTTTTAGCACAGATACGCAGTATTTT
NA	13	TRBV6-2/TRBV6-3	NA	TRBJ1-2	CASMGAEQYGYTF	TGTGCCAGCATGGGAGCAGAACAGTATGGCTACACCTTC
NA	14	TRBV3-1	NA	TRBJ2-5	CASSPYGFQETQYF	TGTGCCAGCAGCCCCTACGGATTCCAAGAGACCCAGTACTTC
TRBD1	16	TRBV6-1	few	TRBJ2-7	CASSTGTGTWDYEQYF	TGTGCCAGCTCAACCGGGACAGGGACGTGGGATTACGAGCAGTACTTC
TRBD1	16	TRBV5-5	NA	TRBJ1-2	CASSLGTGGARNGYTF	TGTGCCAGCAGCTTAGGGACAGGGGGCGCCCGAAATGGCTACACCTTC
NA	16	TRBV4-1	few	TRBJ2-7	CASSHILGSPGVEQYF	TGCGCCAGCAGCCACATACTCGGGAGCCCCGGGGTCGAGCAGTACTTC
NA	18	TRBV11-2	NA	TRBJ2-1	CASSLDRGLAASYNEQFF	TGTGCCAGCAGCTTAGATCGGGGGCTAGCGGCCTCCTACAATGAGCAGTTCTTC
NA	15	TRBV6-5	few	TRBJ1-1	CASSFRVGSNTEAFF	TGTGCCAGCAGTTTCAGGGTGGGTTCGAACACTGAAGCTTTCTTT
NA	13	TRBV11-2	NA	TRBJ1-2	CASSFSANYGYTF	TGTGCCAGCAGCTTTTCCGCTAACTATGGCTACACCTTC
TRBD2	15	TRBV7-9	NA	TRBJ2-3	CASSLPGTSGDTQYF	TGTGCCAGCAGCTTACCTGGGACTAGCGGAGATACGCAGTATTTT
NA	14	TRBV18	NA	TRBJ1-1	CASSPGQRVTEAFF	TGTGCCAGCTCACCAGGCCAGAGGGTCACTGAAGCTTTCTTT
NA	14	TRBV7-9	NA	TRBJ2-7	CASSHGLSSYEQYF	TGTGCCAGCAGCCATGGACTGTCCTCCTACGAGCAGTACTTC
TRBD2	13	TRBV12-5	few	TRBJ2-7	CASGQLAPYEQYF	TGTGCTAGTGGTCAACTAGCGCCGTACGAGCAGTACTTC
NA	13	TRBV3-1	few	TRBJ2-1	CASSQISGNEQFF	TGTGCCAGCAGCCAAATTAGCGGCAATGAGCAGTTCTTC
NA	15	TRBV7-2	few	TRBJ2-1	CASSLAGGHYNEQFF	TGTGCCAGCAGCTTAGCGGGGGGGCACTACAATGAGCAGTTCTTC
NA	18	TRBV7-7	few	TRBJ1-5	CASTFWPYTGTFHQPQHF	TGTGCTAGCACCTTCTGGCCCTATACCGGGACATTTCATCAGCCCCAGCATTTT
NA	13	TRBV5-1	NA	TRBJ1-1	CASTLGQNTEAFF	TGCGCCAGTACCTTGGGGCAGAACACTGAAGCTTTCTTT
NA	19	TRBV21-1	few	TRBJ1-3	CASSALDLPNPAIGNTIYF	TGTGCCAGCAGCGCACTGGACCTTCCCAATCCCGCGATTGGAAACACCATATATTTT
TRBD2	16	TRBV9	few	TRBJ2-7	CASSVSSGRMSYEQYF	TGTGCCAGCAGCGTCAGTAGCGGGAGGATGTCCTACGAGCAGTACTTC
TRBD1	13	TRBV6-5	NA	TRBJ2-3	CASSMTGAATQYF	TGTGCCAGCAGTATGACAGGGGCGGCTACGCAGTATTTT
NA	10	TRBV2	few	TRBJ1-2	CASNYYGYTF	TGTGCCAGCAATTACTATGGCTACACCTTC
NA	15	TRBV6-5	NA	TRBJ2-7	CASRGAKGHYYEQYF	TGTGCCAGCAGGGGGGCCAAGGGACACTACTACGAGCAGTACTTC
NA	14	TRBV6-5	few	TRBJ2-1	CASSYSRIGDEQFF	TGTGCCAGCAGTTACTCGAGAATTGGCGATGAGCAGTTCTTC
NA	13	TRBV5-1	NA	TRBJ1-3	CASRMSSGNTIYF	TGCGCCAGCAGGATGAGCTCTGGAAACACCATATATTTT
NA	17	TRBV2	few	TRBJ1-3	CATSRRSTPAYGNTIYF	TGTGCCACCTCGCGGCGGAGCACGCCGGCATACGGAAACACCATATATTTT
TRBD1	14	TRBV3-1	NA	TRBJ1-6	CASSQEGGHSPLHF	TGTGCCAGCAGCCAAGAAGGGGGCCATTCACCCCTCCACTTT
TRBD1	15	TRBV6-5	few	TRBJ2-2	CASSTRGRNTGELFF	TGTGCCAGCAGTACCAGGGGGCGCAACACCGGGGAGCTGTTTTTT
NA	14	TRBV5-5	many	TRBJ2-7	CASSFPLVSYEQYF	TGTGCCAGCAGCTTTCCCCTAGTCTCCTACGAGCAGTACTTC
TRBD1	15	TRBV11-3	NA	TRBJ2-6	CASTSPGQPSNVLTF	TGTGCCAGCACCTCACCGGGACAGCCTAGCAACGTCCTGACTTTC
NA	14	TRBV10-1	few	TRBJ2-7	CATLKGGSNYEQYF	TGCGCCACCCTGAAGGGGGGGAGCAACTACGAGCAGTACTTC
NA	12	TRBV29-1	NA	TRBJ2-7	CSVVHSSYEQYF	TGCAGCGTTGTGCATTCCTCCTACGAGCAGTACTTC
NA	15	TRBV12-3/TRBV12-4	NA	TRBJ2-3	CASSRPGTGTDTQYF	TGTGCCAGCAGTCGACCCGGGACCGGCACAGATACGCAGTATTTT
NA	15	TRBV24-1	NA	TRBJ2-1	CATSEGRSLINEQFF	TGTGCCACCAGTGAGGGGAGAAGCCTTATCAATGAGCAGTTCTTC
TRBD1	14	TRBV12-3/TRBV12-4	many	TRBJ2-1	CASSLGTGGDEQFF	TGTGCCAGCAGTTTAGGGACAGGGGGAGATGAGCAGTTCTTC
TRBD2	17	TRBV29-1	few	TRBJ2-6	CSVATVSGGTGANVLTF	TGCAGCGTTGCGACGGTTAGCGGGGGGACTGGGGCCAACGTCCTGACTTTC
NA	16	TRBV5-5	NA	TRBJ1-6	CASSALDSSYNSPLHF	TGTGCCAGCAGCGCCCTGGACAGCTCCTATAATTCACCCCTCCACTTT
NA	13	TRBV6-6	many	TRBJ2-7	CASTFKNFGEQYF	TGTGCCAGCACCTTTAAAAATTTTGGGGAGCAGTACTTC
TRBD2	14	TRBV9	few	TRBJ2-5	CASSPSGEGETQYF	TGTGCCAGCAGCCCTAGCGGGGAGGGAGAGACCCAGTACTTC
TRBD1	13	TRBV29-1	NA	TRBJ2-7	CSVEADRDYEQYF	TGCAGCGTTGAGGCGGACAGGGACTACGAGCAGTACTTC
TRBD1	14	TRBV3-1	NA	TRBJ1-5	CASSQGQGHQPQHF	TGTGCCAGCAGCCAGGGACAGGGACATCAGCCCCAGCATTTT
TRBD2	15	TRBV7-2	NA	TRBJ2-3	CASSLGGGYTDTQYF	TGTGCCAGCAGCTTAGGGGGGGGGTACACAGATACGCAGTATTTT
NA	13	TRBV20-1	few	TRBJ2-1	CSADSIPYNEQFF	TGCAGTGCCGACAGCATACCCTACAATGAGCAGTTCTTC
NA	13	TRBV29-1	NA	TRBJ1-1	CSVAVRLKGEAFF	TGCAGCGTTGCGGTGAGGCTCAAAGGAGAGGCTTTCTTT
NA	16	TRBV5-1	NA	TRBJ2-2	CASSLAPGHLSGELFF	TGCGCCAGCAGCTTGGCCCCGGGACACCTTTCCGGGGAGCTGTTTTTT
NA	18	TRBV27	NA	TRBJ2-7	CASSLSILGTPPSYEQYF	TGTGCCAGCAGTTTATCTATATTGGGGACCCCCCCGTCCTACGAGCAGTACTTC
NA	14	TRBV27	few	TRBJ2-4	CASSLVGSINIQYF	TGTGCCAGCAGTTTAGTCGGGTCTATAAACATTCAGTACTTC
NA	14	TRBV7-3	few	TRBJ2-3	CASSPGGPGDTQYF	TGTGCCAGCAGCCCAGGGGGGCCAGGAGATACGCAGTATTTT
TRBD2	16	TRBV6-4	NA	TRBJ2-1	CASSEISGRAYNEQFF	TGTGCCAGCAGTGAAATTAGCGGGAGGGCCTACAATGAGCAGTTCTTC
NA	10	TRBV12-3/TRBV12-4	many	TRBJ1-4	CASRGEKLFF	TGTGCCAGCCGGGGTGAAAAACTGTTTTTT
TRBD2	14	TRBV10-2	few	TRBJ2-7	CASRRTSGFYEQYF	TGCGCCAGCAGAAGGACTAGCGGGTTCTACGAGCAGTACTTC